A selection of T cell receptor beta chains follows, all from one sample in a study of beta chain features in type 1 diabetes. Data came from immunoSEQ multiplex PCR; TCRdb stores just in-frame clones and leaves some out. The table shows hundreds of thousands of clones, with 8% occurring only once. Sequenced: central memory CD4+ T cells from blood. The receptors derive from a woman under 30 in good health. Both conserved end residues are part of each CDR3. The D gene is left open where the match is weak. The size entry is marked missing in some rows and otherwise reads once, few, many or a size class.

clone size,J gene,V gene,D gene,CDR3 DNA,CDR3 protein
few,TRBJ1-1,TRBV4-3,NA,TGCGCCAGCAGCCAAGAATGGGGGCGCGGCACTGAAGCTTTCTTT,CASSQEWGRGTEAFF
NA,TRBJ1-2,TRBV19,NA,TGTGCCAGTAGTCCCCGACAGTATGGCTACACCTTC,CASSPRQYGYTF
NA,TRBJ2-7,TRBV19,TRBD1,TGTGCCAGTACGGGACAGAGCCGTCACGAGCAGTACTTC,CASTGQSRHEQYF
few,TRBJ1-4,TRBV18,NA,TGTGCCAGCTCACCCCGGGACACGAATGAAAAACTGTTTTTT,CASSPRDTNEKLFF
NA,TRBJ2-1,TRBV29-1,NA,TGCAGCGTTGATGGCAGGGGATACAATGAGCAGTTCTTC,CSVDGRGYNEQFF
few,TRBJ2-7,TRBV28,TRBD1,TGTGCCAGCAGTTTAAGGGGACAGGGAGTCCCCTACGAGCAGTACTTC,CASSLRGQGVPYEQYF
many,TRBJ1-5,TRBV5-8,NA,TGTGCCAGCAGCTTGGGGCTAGCCCCGGGGCGAGGGCAGCCCCAGCATTTT,CASSLGLAPGRGQPQHF
few,TRBJ1-1,TRBV5-8,NA,TGTGCCAGCAGCTTGACTCCCGGGGCGGAGGACGTAACTGAAGCTTTCTTT,CASSLTPGAEDVTEAFF
NA,TRBJ2-3,TRBV4-3,TRBD2,TGCGCCAGCAGCCAAAGCGTAGCGGGAAGGGATACGCAGTATTTT,CASSQSVAGRDTQYF
few,TRBJ1-2,TRBV27,TRBD1,TGTGCCAGCAGCCGAGACAGGGCGGGGTATGGCTACACCTTC,CASSRDRAGYGYTF
many,TRBJ2-6,TRBV14,TRBD1,TGTGCCAGCAGCCAGTGGACAGGTGGACCATCTGGGGCCAACGTCCTGACTTTC,CASSQWTGGPSGANVLTF
NA,TRBJ2-3,TRBV29-1,TRBD2,TGCAGCCCTTTATCCGCGCGGGAGGGCACAGATACGCAGTATTTT,CSPLSAREGTDTQYF
NA,TRBJ2-3,TRBV9,TRBD2,TGTGCCAGCAGCGTAATCGGACTAGTCAGGATTGATACGCAGTATTTT,CASSVIGLVRIDTQYF
NA,TRBJ2-7,TRBV2,NA,TGTGCCAGCTCCCCCCCTAGCGCACCCTACGAGCAGTACTTC,CASSPPSAPYEQYF
NA,TRBJ2-5,TRBV6-6,TRBD1,TGTGCCAGCAGTTACTACAGGGGCCAAGAGACCCAGTACTTC,CASSYYRGQETQYF
few,TRBJ1-3,TRBV28,NA,TGTGCCAGCTGGACTCCGCAGGGAACCATATATTTT,CASWTPQGTIYF
few,TRBJ1-4,TRBV7-2,NA,TGTGCCAGCAGCTTAGCTAGGGGTGGTGAAAAACTGTTTTTT,CASSLARGGEKLFF
NA,TRBJ2-7,TRBV7-6,NA,TGTGCCAGCAGCTGGGCGACGAACTACGAGCAGTACTTC,CASSWATNYEQYF
few,TRBJ2-3,TRBV9,TRBD1,TGTGCCAGCAGCCCACACCTGGACAGGGATGCAGATACGCAGTATTTT,CASSPHLDRDADTQYF
NA,TRBJ1-3,TRBV9,NA,TGTGCCAGCAGCCCTTTAGGGGCTGGAAACACCATATATTTT,CASSPLGAGNTIYF
NA,TRBJ2-7,TRBV6-5,TRBD1,TGTGCCAGCAGACGAGGGACAGGGGGAATCTACGAGCAGTACTTC,CASRRGTGGIYEQYF
few,TRBJ2-5,TRBV4-2,TRBD2,TGTGCCAGCAGCCAAGGCACTAGCGGGAGGGCCTACCAAGAGACCCAGTACTTC,CASSQGTSGRAYQETQYF
NA,TRBJ2-3,TRBV6-6,NA,TGTGCCAGCAGCCAACTTAGCGAGAGGAGCACAGATACGCAGTATTTT,CASSQLSERSTDTQYF
few,TRBJ1-5,TRBV10-3,TRBD1,TGTGCCGCCGCCTCCGGGACAGGGGGTTTTAGACAGCCCCAGCATTTT,CAAASGTGGFRQPQHF
many,TRBJ1-2,TRBV6-5,NA,TGTGCCAGTCGTTACGGAGTCTATGGCTACACCTTC,CASRYGVYGYTF
NA,TRBJ2-5,TRBV28,NA,TGTGCCAGCAGTTACAAGAATTCGGAGACCCAGTACTTC,CASSYKNSETQYF
few,TRBJ2-5,TRBV5-1,NA,TGCGCCAGCAGCTTGGGCAGAAAAGAGACCCAGTACTTC,CASSLGRKETQYF
many,TRBJ1-1,TRBV28,TRBD1,TGTGCCAGCAGTTCTGGGACAGCCGACACTGAAGCTTTCTTT,CASSSGTADTEAFF
few,TRBJ2-7,TRBV29-1,TRBD2,TGCAGCGTTGGGCCGCGGGCGGGAGGACGTACGTACGAGCAGTACTTC,CSVGPRAGGRTYEQYF
NA,TRBJ2-6,TRBV4-3,TRBD1,TGCGCCAGCAGCCACAACAGGGGGCGTCTCTCTGGGGCCAACGTCCTGACTTTC,CASSHNRGRLSGANVLTF
many,TRBJ1-4,TRBV5-1,NA,TGCGCCAGCAGCTCTCGAGGGTACCGAAATGAAAAACTGTTTTTT,CASSSRGYRNEKLFF
NA,TRBJ2-5,TRBV7-2,TRBD1,TGTGCCAGCAGCTTTCAGGGGGTGGAGACCCAGTACTTC,CASSFQGVETQYF
NA,TRBJ1-5,TRBV14,NA,TGTGCCAGCAGCCAAGAAGGGAAAAGGGGCCCCATCAATCAGCCCCAGCATTTT,CASSQEGKRGPINQPQHF
few,TRBJ2-3,TRBV13,TRBD1,TGTGCCAGCAGCTTGGACAGGGGCACAGATACGCAGTATTTT,CASSLDRGTDTQYF
NA,TRBJ2-3,TRBV11-2,TRBD2,TGTGCCAGCAGCTATGGACTAGCTACAGATACGCAGTATTTT,CASSYGLATDTQYF
NA,TRBJ2-7,TRBV7-8,NA,TGTGCCAGCAGCTTAGCACGGGGGCTGTACGAGCAGTACTTC,CASSLARGLYEQYF
few,TRBJ1-1,TRBV7-8,NA,TGTGCCAGCAGCTTAGTGTCAGGCACTGAAGCTTTCTTT,CASSLVSGTEAFF
NA,TRBJ2-3,TRBV9,TRBD2,TGTGCCAGCAGCGTAGGCGGGAGTCGCACAGATACGCAGTATTTT,CASSVGGSRTDTQYF
few,TRBJ1-1,TRBV20-1,TRBD1,TGCAGTGCTTCAGGGGGCTCTGAAGCTTTCTTT,CSASGGSEAFF
NA,TRBJ2-1,TRBV5-1,TRBD2,TGCGCCAGCAGCAGGTCGCTAGCGGGAGGGCCCAATGAGCAGTTCTTC,CASSRSLAGGPNEQFF
few,TRBJ2-1,TRBV23-1,NA,TGCGCCAGCAGTCAATCCTGGGGCAATGAGCAGTTCTTC,CASSQSWGNEQFF
NA,TRBJ2-5,TRBV25-1,NA,TGTGCCAGCAGTGAAGAGGAGACCCAGTACTTC,CASSEEETQYF
NA,TRBJ1-1,TRBV27,NA,TGTGCCAGCAGTTTATATATTGGCACTGAAGCTTTCTTT,CASSLYIGTEAFF
NA,TRBJ1-2,TRBV9,TRBD1,TGTGCCAGCAGCGTAGGCGGGACAGGAGGAGGCTACACCTTC,CASSVGGTGGGYTF
few,TRBJ2-1,TRBV15,NA,TGTGCCACGACCGACTCTACTACTTACAATGAGCAGTTCTTC,CATTDSTTYNEQFF
NA,TRBJ2-3,TRBV4-2,NA,TGTGCCAGCAGCCAAGAAGCTTGGGGATCGGGGGATACGCAGTATTTT,CASSQEAWGSGDTQYF
many,TRBJ1-2,TRBV10-3,NA,TGTGCCATCAGTGAGTCCCGGGCCCTGGGCTACACCTTC,CAISESRALGYTF
NA,TRBJ1-5,TRBV19,NA,TGTGCCAGTAGTGCGTGGGGGGCGCGAAGCAATCAGCCCCAGCATTTT,CASSAWGARSNQPQHF
few,TRBJ1-1,TRBV11-2,NA,TGTGCCAGCAGCCTTAACAGGGCCGACACTGAAGCTTTCTTT,CASSLNRADTEAFF
NA,TRBJ2-6,TRBV21-1,NA,TGTGCCAGCACTACAGGTCCGCCTGGGGCCAACGTCCTGACTTTC,CASTTGPPGANVLTF
NA,TRBJ2-1,TRBV6-1,NA,TGTGCCAGCAGTGATACTAAGGGGATTGAGCAGTTCTTC,CASSDTKGIEQFF
many,TRBJ2-1,TRBV4-3,TRBD1,TGCGCCAGCAGCCCGACAGGGTCGGGTCCCGGTGAGCAGTTCTTC,CASSPTGSGPGEQFF
few,TRBJ2-7,TRBV6-1,TRBD2,TGTGCCAGCAAGGAAGCGGGAGGCGAGCAGTACTTC,CASKEAGGEQYF
NA,TRBJ2-6,TRBV19,NA,TGTGCCAGTAGTATCGAGGCTAGCTCTGGGGCCAACGTCCTGACTTTC,CASSIEASSGANVLTF
NA,TRBJ1-3,TRBV5-6,NA,TGTGCCAGCAGCTTGGTTGGGACACAAAGAAACACCATATATTTT,CASSLVGTQRNTIYF